The 11 T cell receptor beta chains listed next were all sequenced from one sample in a study of T cells in Graves' hyperthyroidism and ophthalmopathy. Amplification yielded TCR beta CDR3 regions, with RNA transcripts as the source. First-round RT-PCR targeting the TCR CDR3 was performed with the HTBI primer set. TCRdb reprocessed the multiplex PCR reads via MiXCR and lists one record per CDR3 protein. The sample shows around 250,000 distinct CDR3 sequences, more than 12% of them seen only once. Sequencing was done on a sample of blood. These receptors all come from a woman between 40 and 50 years old with Graves' hyperthyroidism that later progressed to Graves' ophthalmopathy.

This clonotype was counted many times. The rearrangement uses TRBV20-1 and TRBJ2-1; D is tentatively TRBD1 or TRBD2 (5 bases each). The CDR3 is 13 amino acids. Germline CDR1 DFQATT, CDR2 SNEGSKA (reference sequence). CDR3 protein: CSFRVLAINEQFF. DNA for the CDR3: TGCAGCTTCAGGGTCCTAGCCATAAATGAGCAGTTCTTC.

This clonotype was seen a handful of times. The rearrangement uses TRBV4-1 and TRBJ1-3; perhaps TRBD1 as D (6 bases). Looked up from germline, CDR1 is MGHRA and CDR2 is YSYEKL. Trimming stripped 2 bases from V and 2 bases from J, with 10 bases between. This CDR3 is built from 15 residues. CDR3 sequence: CASSQWGATGNTIYF. In DNA form, the CDR3 reads TGCGCCAGCAGCCAATGGGGGGCTACTGGAAACACCATATATTTT.

The chain links TRBV5-1 to TRBJ1-3, with 8 bases fitting TRBD1. Germline V gives CDR1 SGHRS, CDR2 YFSETQ. The CDR3 has 15 residues. The J segment lost 5 bases and the V segment lost 0 bases, leaving 4 bases of the junction unmatched. The CDR3 reads CASSLDGQGRNTIYF. CDR3 DNA sequence: TGCGCCAGCAGCTTGGACGGACAGGGAAGAAACACCATATATTTT. The complete variable domain, with remaining parts taken from reference TRBV5-1 and TRBJ1-3, reads KAGVTQTPRYLIKTRGQQVTLSCSPISGHRSVSWYQQTPGQGLQFLFEYFSETQRNKGNFPGRFSGRQFSNSRSEMNVSTLELGDSALYLCASSLDGQGRNTIYFGEGSWLTVV.

This clonotype was detected ten times or more. The chain is built from TRBV6-1 and TRBJ1-6; D not resolved. Trimming pared 6 bases from V and 0 bases from J, leaving 9 bases between. The CDR3 sequence is 15 residues long. CDR1 is MNHNS and CDR2 is SASEGT in the germline V gene. The CDR3: CASRSESSYNSPLHF. CDR3 DNA sequence: TGTGCCAGCAGGTCTGAGAGCTCCTATAATTCACCCCTCCACTTT.

This clonotype was picked up many times. V gene TRBV11-2 combines with J gene TRBJ2-1; D ambiguous. V gave up 0 bases and J gave up 9 bases, with 0 bases separating them. Germline CDR1 reads SGHAT; CDR2 reads FQNNGV. The CDR3 runs to 10 residues. CDR3 sequence reads: CASSLDEQFF. DNA for the CDR3: TGTGCCAGCAGCTTAGATGAGCAGTTCTTC.

Remarks on this clonotype: A much larger clone lies a single base off, so this may be a read error. The chain employs TRBV18 and TRBJ2-6; 8 nucleotides match TRBD2. Germline assignment: CDR1 KGHSH and CDR2 LQKENI. The CDR3 spans 17 residues. The CDR3 is CASSLSGKSSGASVLTF. The CDR3 DNA follows: TGTGCCAGCTCACTTAGCGGGAAGAGCTCTGGGGCCAGCGTCCTGACTTTC.

The gene calls are TRBV30 and TRBJ2-1; D not certain. Between the trimmed V and J ends, which lost 4 bases and 4 bases, there was a span of 17 bases. This CDR3 is 15 amino acids long. Germline V gene sequence: CDR1 GTSNPN, CDR2 SVGIG (reference sequence). The CDR3 reads CAWNSPRGFYNEQFF. CDR3 sequence (DNA): TGTGCCTGGAACTCCCCACGTGGGTTTTACAATGAGCAGTTCTTC.

This clonotype was observed many times. This chain connects TRBV5-8 to TRBJ1-4; D perhaps matches TRBD1 (5 bases). V lost 0 bases and J lost 7, with 19 bases in between. Germline loops: CDR1 SGHTS, CDR2 YDEGEE. The CDR3 loop spans 17 amino acids. CDR3 nucleotides: TGTGCCAGCAGCTTGGAGCGTGGATTTCAGGGACCTGAAAAACTGTTTTTT. It yields the protein CASSLERGFQGPEKLFF.

This clonotype appeared many times. The CDR3 protein is CASSATFGGRSTDTQYF. CDR3 nucleotide sequence: TGTGCCAGCAGTGCGACATTCGGGGGCAGGAGCACAGATACGCAGTATTTT. J is TRBJ2-3 and V is TRBV27; D possibly uses TRBD1 or TRBD2 (6 bases each). The CDR3 is made up of 17 amino acids. The V gene's germline CDR1 is MNHEY and CDR2 SMNVEV (reference sequence). Trimming took off 5 bases at V and 0 bases at J, with 18 bases between the two ends.

As concerns this clonotype: A junction end diverges from the germline sequence, so it may reflect a read error. The chain combines TRBV7-9 with TRBJ1-4, with D maybe TRBD1 (6 bases). CDR1 is SEHNR and CDR2 is FQNEAQ in the germline V gene (reference sequence). The CDR3 runs to 16 residues. The CDR3, as DNA: TGTGCCAGCAGCCCCCGACAGGCAGCAACTGATGAAAAACTGTTTTTT. Translation: CASSPRQAATDEKLFF. Full variable domain (rest looked up from reference TRBV7-9 and TRBJ1-4): DTGVSQNPRHKITKRGQNVTFRCDPISEHNRLYWYRQTLGQGPEFLTYFQNEAQLEKSRLLSDRFSAERPKGSFSTLEIQRTEQGDSAMYLCASSPRQAATDEKLFFGSGTQLSVL.

This clonotype was counted many times. A read error may produce the germline difference seen at one junction end. The chain couples TRBV5-1 to TRBJ2-5, with TRBD1 identical over 9 bases. CDR3 length equals 14 residues. Germline values: CDR1 SGHRS, CDR2 YFSETQ. CDR3 bases: TGCGCCAGCAGCTTGATCACAGGGGGCGAGGAAGCTCACTTC. It translates to CASSLITGGEEAHF. The full variable domain, rest sourced from reference TRBV5-1 and TRBJ2-5, is KAGVTQTPRYLIKTRGQQVTLSCSPISGHRSVSWYQQTPGQGLQFLFEYFSETQRNKGNFPGRFSGRQFSNSRSEMNVSTLELGDSALYLCASSLITGGEEAHFGPGTRLLVL.